These T cell receptor beta chains were read from a single sample in a study of tumor-infiltrating lymphocytes in localized non-small cell lung cancer. Libraries were prepared by immunoSEQ multiplex PCR; TCRdb keeps only in-frame clonotypes and omits some of them. The data contain approximately 4,800 clones, 95% to 97% of them seen just once; the ten biggest clones take up about 3.4%. Sequencing was performed on uninvolved lung tissue not adjacent to the tumor. Receptors originate from a human donor with non-small cell lung cancer. CDR3s include the opening cysteine and the closing phenylalanine or tryptophan. The D gene is left open where the match is weak. Clone size, where shown, is once, few, many, or a class for clones that have expanded.

DNA	CDR3	V	J	D	size
TGTGCCAGCACCCGGGGAACTTCTAGGGATGAAAAACTGTTTTTT	CASTRGTSRDEKLFF	TRBV7-9	TRBJ1-4	-	-
TGTGCCAGCAGCTTAACGGGGGCCTCCTTATCGAACACCGGGGAGCTGTTTTTT	CASSLTGASLSNTGELFF	TRBV7-9	TRBJ2-2	-	-
TGTGCCAGCAGCCCCCCTTCAGCAGGAAAACTGTTTTTT	CASSPPSAGKLFF	TRBV11-2	TRBJ1-4	-	-
TGTGCCAGCAGCCGAGGGACTGGCAAAGAGACCCAGTACTTC	CASSRGTGKETQYF	TRBV11-2	TRBJ2-5	-	-
TGTGCCAGTAGTATTACCCTTCCCCCGAACACCGGGGAGCTGTTTTTT	CASSITLPPNTGELFF	TRBV19	TRBJ2-2	-	-
TGTGCCAGCAGTTTAAGGCTAGGTAACACTGAAGCTTTCTTT	CASSLRLGNTEAFF	TRBV27	TRBJ1-1	-	-
TGTGCCAGTGAACAGGTTGGGAACACTGAAGCTTTCTTT	CASEQVGNTEAFF	TRBV19	TRBJ1-1	-	-
TGTGCCAGCAGCGCCCAGCTGACAGGGGCAGGGCAGCCCCAGCATTTT	CASSAQLTGAGQPQHF	TRBV2	TRBJ1-5	TRBD1	few
TGCGCCAGCAGCCAAGATCGGGCCGACGCAACTAATGAAAAACTGTTTTTT	CASSQDRADATNEKLFF	TRBV4-1	TRBJ1-4	-	-
TGTGCCACTTCAGGAGGACAGGGGCCTCGGGAGCAGTACTTC	CATSGGQGPREQYF	TRBV15	TRBJ2-7	TRBD1	-
TGTGCCAGCAGCTCGGGACAGTTGGGACTGAGAGGCACTGAAGCTTTCTTT	CASSSGQLGLRGTEAFF	TRBV7-2	TRBJ1-1	TRBD1	-
TGTGCCAGCAGCTTGGGGGGGACAGTGAGGGGCAATGAGCAGTTCTTC	CASSLGGTVRGNEQFF	TRBV5-5	TRBJ2-1	TRBD1	-
TGTGCCAGCAGGATGGTCGGGACAGTCGACTATTATGGCTACACCTTC	CASRMVGTVDYYGYTF	TRBV2	TRBJ1-2	TRBD1	once
TGTGCCAGTAGGGCCGGGACAAAGAGGGCTGAAGCTTTCTTT	CASRAGTKRAEAFF	TRBV19	TRBJ1-1	-	-
TGTGCCAGCAGCACCTGGGGGAGGGAGAACACTGAAGCTTTCTTT	CASSTWGRENTEAFF	TRBV7-2	TRBJ1-1	-	-
TGTGCCATTCGGGGTATAAGCGCAGATACGCAGTATTTT	CAIRGISADTQYF	TRBV10-3	TRBJ2-3	-	-
TGTGCCAGCAGCTCAGGATACAATCAGCCCCAGCATTTT	CASSSGYNQPQHF	TRBV11-2	TRBJ1-5	-	-
TGTGCCAGTAGTTACACAGGGATGAACACTGAAGCTTTCTTT	CASSYTGMNTEAFF	TRBV19	TRBJ1-1	-	few
TGTGCCATCAGTGAGTCGAACGAATACAATCAGCCCCAGCATTTT	CAISESNEYNQPQHF	TRBV10-3	TRBJ1-5	-	-
TGTGCCAGCAGCATGGATGGCTACACCTTC	CASSMDGYTF	TRBV21-1	TRBJ1-2	-	-
TGTGCCAGCAGTTACTCGCCGACCAGGGGTGAAAAACTGTTTTTT	CASSYSPTRGEKLFF	TRBV6-5	TRBJ1-4	-	-
TGTGCCAGCAGCCCGCTCGGTGGGGGACAGGGCGACGAAAAACTGTTTTTT	CASSPLGGGQGDEKLFF	TRBV9	TRBJ1-4	TRBD1	-
TGTGCCAGCAGTGAAGGGTCGGGGGGGCAAGATACGCAGTATTTT	CASSEGSGGQDTQYF	TRBV6-1	TRBJ2-3	TRBD2	-
TGTGCCAGCAGCTTCTCCTCTCAGAGCAATCAGCCCCAGCATTTT	CASSFSSQSNQPQHF	TRBV7-8	TRBJ1-5	-	-
TGCGCCAGCGACCCGGCGAGTAGCGGGAGTAGCGGGGAGCTGTTTTTT	CASDPASSGSSGELFF	TRBV5-1	TRBJ2-2	TRBD2	-
TGTGCCAGTAGTACCAACCCGCAGGGGTACGAGCAGTACTTC	CASSTNPQGYEQYF	TRBV19	TRBJ2-7	-	-
TGTGCCAGCAGCGATGCATATTCTGTTCTCCAGGGGGGCTACACCTTC	CASSDAYSVLQGGYTF	TRBV7-2	TRBJ1-2	-	-
TGCAGCGTCCTACAGGGGGCGGGAGGCTACACCTTC	CSVLQGAGGYTF	TRBV29-1	TRBJ1-2	TRBD1	once
TGTGCCAGCAGTTTATCGGGGCTGGGAACTGAAGCTTTCTTT	CASSLSGLGTEAFF	TRBV27	TRBJ1-1	-	once
TGTGCCAGCAGCGCTAGACAGGGGACATACTATGGCTACACCTTC	CASSARQGTYYGYTF	TRBV9	TRBJ1-2	TRBD1	-
TGTGCCAGCAGTTTAGTACTCCGGGGGACAACTAATTCACCCCTCCACTTT	CASSLVLRGTTNSPLHF	TRBV27	TRBJ1-6	-	-
TGTGCCAGCAGTGAAGCGAGGGGGGACACTGAAGCTTTCTTT	CASSEARGDTEAFF	TRBV2	TRBJ1-1	-	-
TGTGCCAGCGGACACGATCAGCCCCAGCATTTT	CASGHDQPQHF	TRBV6-1	TRBJ1-5	-	-
TGTGCCAGCAGCTTCTCTTTAGCGGGAAATGAGCAGTTCTTC	CASSFSLAGNEQFF	TRBV11-2	TRBJ2-1	TRBD2	-
TGCGCCAGCAGCTTGGGAAACAGCGGAACTTACAATGAGCAGTTCTTC	CASSLGNSGTYNEQFF	TRBV5-1	TRBJ2-1	-	-
TGTGCCAGCGGAACAGGGGGGAACACTGAAGCTTTCTTT	CASGTGGNTEAFF	TRBV2	TRBJ1-1	TRBD1	-
TGTGCCAGCGCTAGAGCAATGGGGGGCAATCAGCCCCAGCATTTT	CASARAMGGNQPQHF	TRBV7-2	TRBJ1-5	-	-
TGCGCCAGCAGCTCGCCTGATAATGAAAAACTGTTTTTT	CASSSPDNEKLFF	TRBV5-1	TRBJ1-4	-	-
TGCGCCAGCAGTAACAGGGGTGGTGAGCAGTTCTTC	CASSNRGGEQFF	TRBV4-1	TRBJ2-1	TRBD1	-
TGTGCCAGCAGCAGGGGGGCCCATTTTGACGAGCAGTACTTC	CASSRGAHFDEQYF	TRBV7-9	TRBJ2-7	-	once
TGTGCCAGCAGTTTAAACAGGGGGCATGGTTCACCCCTCCACTTT	CASSLNRGHGSPLHF	TRBV27	TRBJ1-6	TRBD1	-
TGTGCCAGCAGTTTCAGACAGGACACTAGCACAGATACGCAGTATTTT	CASSFRQDTSTDTQYF	TRBV27	TRBJ2-3	-	-
TGCAGCGTGAAGTATGAGGGCTCTAATGAAAAACTGTTTTTT	CSVKYEGSNEKLFF	TRBV29-1	TRBJ1-4	-	-
TGCGCCAGCAGCACGGACAGGGGGGGATTAGGCACTGAAGCTTTCTTT	CASSTDRGGLGTEAFF	TRBV5-1	TRBJ1-1	TRBD1	-
TGTGCCAGCAGTGCCGGACAGGGGGGGAACTATGGCTACACCTTC	CASSAGQGGNYGYTF	TRBV2	TRBJ1-2	TRBD1	-
TGTGCCAGCAGCTTAGCCGGGACGTATAGGGATGAGCAGTTCTTC	CASSLAGTYRDEQFF	TRBV7-9	TRBJ2-1	-	-
TGTGCCAGCTCACCAGGGGGGTTCAGCAATCAGCCCCAGCATTTT	CASSPGGFSNQPQHF	TRBV18	TRBJ1-5	-	-
TGTGCCAGCAAAGGGGAGCGCTGGTATGGCTACACCTTC	CASKGERWYGYTF	TRBV6-5	TRBJ1-2	-	-
TGCGCCAGCAGCCCCACGGATCCGACAGGGACTGAAGCTTTCTTT	CASSPTDPTGTEAFF	TRBV5-1	TRBJ1-1	TRBD1	-